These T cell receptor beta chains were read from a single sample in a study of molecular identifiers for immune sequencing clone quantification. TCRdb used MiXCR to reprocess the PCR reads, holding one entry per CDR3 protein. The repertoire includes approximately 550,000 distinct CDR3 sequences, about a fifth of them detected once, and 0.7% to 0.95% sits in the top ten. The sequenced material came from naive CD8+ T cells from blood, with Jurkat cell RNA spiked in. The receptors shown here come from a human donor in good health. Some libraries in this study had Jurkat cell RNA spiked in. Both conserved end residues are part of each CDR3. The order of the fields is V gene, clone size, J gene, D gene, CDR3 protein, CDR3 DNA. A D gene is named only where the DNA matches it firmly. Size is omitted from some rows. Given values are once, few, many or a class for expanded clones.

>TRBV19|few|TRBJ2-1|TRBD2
CASSIQTGTSGLNEQFF
TGTGCCAGTAGTATACAAACCGGGACTAGCGGCCTCAATGAGCAGTTCTTC
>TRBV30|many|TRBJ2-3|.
CAWSVLGAADTQYF
TGTGCCTGGAGTGTATTGGGGGCTGCAGATACGCAGTATTTT
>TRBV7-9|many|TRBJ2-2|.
CASTPPGTNTGELFF
TGTGCCAGCACCCCCCCGGGAACGAACACCGGGGAGCTGTTTTTT
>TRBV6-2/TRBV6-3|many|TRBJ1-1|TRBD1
CASSRYSGTGIEAFF
TGTGCCAGCAGCCGCTACTCCGGGACAGGGATTGAGGCTTTCTTT
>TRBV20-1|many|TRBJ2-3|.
CSALRAGRPGTDTQYF
.
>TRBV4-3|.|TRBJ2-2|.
CASSQERLARAGNTGELFF
TGCGCCAGCAGCCAAGAGCGGCTAGCGAGGGCCGGAAACACCGGGGAGCTGTTTTTT
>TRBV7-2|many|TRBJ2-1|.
CASSLDDSPISYNEQFF
TGTGCCAGCAGCTTAGATGATAGCCCCATCTCCTACAATGAGCAGTTCTTC
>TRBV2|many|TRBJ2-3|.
CASRRARGPTSTDTQYF
TGTGCCAGCAGACGCGCCAGGGGACCTACAAGCACAGATACGCAGTATTTT
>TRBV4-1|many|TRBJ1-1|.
CASSQENLYTEAFF
TGCGCCAGCAGCCAGGAAAACCTCTACACTGAAGCTTTCTTT
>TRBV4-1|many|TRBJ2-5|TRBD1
CASGDRSQETQYF
TGCGCCAGTGGGGACAGGAGTCAAGAGACCCAGTACTTC
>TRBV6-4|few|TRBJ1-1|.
CASSEQENTEAFF
TGTGCCAGCAGTGAACAGGAGAACACTGAAGCTTTCTTT
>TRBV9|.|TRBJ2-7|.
CASSVSQDGAYEQYF
TGTGCCAGCAGCGTGAGCCAGGACGGAGCCTACGAGCAGTACTTC
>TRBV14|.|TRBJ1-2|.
CASSQDHANYGYTF
TGTGCCAGCAGCCAAGATCACGCTAACTATGGCTACACCTTC
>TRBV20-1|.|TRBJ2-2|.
CSARGGYTGELFF
TGCAGTGCTAGAGGGGGTTACACCGGGGAGCTGTTTTTT
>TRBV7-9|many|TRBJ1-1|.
CASSSPPAGRLNTEAFF
TGTGCCAGCAGCTCCCCCCCGGCAGGGCGATTGAACACTGAAGCTTTCTTT
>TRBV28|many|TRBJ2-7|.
CASRFSGSYEQYF
TGTGCCAGCAGGTTTAGCGGCTCCTACGAGCAGTACTTC
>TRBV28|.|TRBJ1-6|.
CASSFLPEDSPLHF
TGTGCCAGCAGTTTTCTGCCAGAGGATTCACCCCTCCACTTT
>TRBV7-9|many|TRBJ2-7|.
CASSSVADEQYF
TGTGCCAGCAGCTCTGTTGCCGACGAGCAGTACTTC
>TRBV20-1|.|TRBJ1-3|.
CSAYPLLSSGNTIYF
TGCAGTGCTTATCCCCTCCTGTCCTCTGGAAACACCATATATTTT
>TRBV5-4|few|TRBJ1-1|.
CASSSLPTDEAFF
TGTGCCAGCAGCTCATTACCCACGGATGAAGCTTTCTTT
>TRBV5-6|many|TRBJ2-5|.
CASSSEDGFWIDQYF
TGTGCCAGCAGCTCCGAGGACGGGTTTTGGATTGACCAGTACTTC
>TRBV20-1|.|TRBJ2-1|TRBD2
CSARDPRLAGVSEQFF
TGCAGTGCTAGAGACCCCAGACTAGCGGGAGTGTCTGAGCAGTTCTTC
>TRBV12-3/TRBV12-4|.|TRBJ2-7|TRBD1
CASSYGTGEQYF
TGTGCCAGCAGTTATGGGACAGGGGAGCAGTACTTC
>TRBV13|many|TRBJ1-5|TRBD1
CASSLDRGPPKPQHF
TGTGCCAGCAGCTTAGACAGGGGACCACCCAAGCCCCAGCATTTT
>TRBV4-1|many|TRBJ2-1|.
CASSPGSQHYNEQFF
TGCGCCAGCAGCCCGGGGTCTCAACACTACAATGAGCAGTTCTTC
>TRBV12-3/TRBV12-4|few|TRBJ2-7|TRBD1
CASRNTGVGEQYF
TGTGCCAGCAGGAATACAGGGGTGGGGGAGCAGTACTTC
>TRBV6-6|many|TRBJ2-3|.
CASSSKETSLRGSDTQYF
TGTGCCAGCAGTTCCAAAGAGACTAGTCTAAGAGGGTCAGATACGCAGTATTTT
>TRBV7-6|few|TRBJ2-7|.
CASSLEGQPYEQYF
TGTGCCAGCAGCTTGGAAGGACAGCCCTACGAGCAGTACTTC
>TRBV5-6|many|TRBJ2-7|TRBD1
CASSLGLDRGTVQYF
TGTGCCAGCAGCTTGGGGTTGGACAGGGGTACAGTGCAGTACTTC
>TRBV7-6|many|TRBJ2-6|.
CASSLESGEGANVLTF
TGTGCCAGCAGCTTAGAGTCGGGGGAGGGGGCCAACGTCCTGACTTTC
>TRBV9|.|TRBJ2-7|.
CASSPSGIPYEQYF
TGTGCCAGCAGCCCGTCGGGGATACCCTACGAGCAGTACTTC
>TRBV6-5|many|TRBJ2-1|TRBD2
CASSYQPPLAGGDNEQFF
TGTGCCAGCAGTTACCAACCCCCACTAGCGGGAGGGGACAATGAGCAGTTCTTC
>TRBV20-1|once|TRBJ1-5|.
CSARDLRGPNQPQHF
TGCAGTGCTAGAGATTTACGGGGTCCCAATCAGCCCCAGCATTTT
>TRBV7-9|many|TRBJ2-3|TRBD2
CASSSPWTSDTDTQYF
TGTGCCAGCAGCTCACCGTGGACTAGCGACACAGATACGCAGTATTTT
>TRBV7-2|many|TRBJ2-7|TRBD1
CASSSALGTGGYEQYF
TGTGCCAGCAGTTCGGCCTTGGGGACAGGGGGATACGAGCAGTACTTC
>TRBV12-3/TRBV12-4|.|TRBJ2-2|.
CASSSDLPTSTGGLFF
TGTGCCAGCAGTTCAGACTTACCAACCTCCACCGGGGGGCTGTTTTTT
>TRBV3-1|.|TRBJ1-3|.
CASSHPESFSGNTIYF
TGTGCCAGCAGCCATCCCGAGTCGTTCTCTGGAAACACCATATATTTT
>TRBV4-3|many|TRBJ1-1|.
CASSPNALAEAFF
TGCGCCAGCAGCCCGAATGCCCTCGCTGAAGCTTTCTTT
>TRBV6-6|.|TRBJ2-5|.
CASSYSGPGGETQYF
TGTGCCAGCAGTTACTCGGGGCCCGGCGGGGAGACCCAGTACTTC
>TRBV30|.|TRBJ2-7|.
CACGHLSSEQYF
TGTGCCTGCGGTCATCTTAGCTCCGAGCAGTACTTC
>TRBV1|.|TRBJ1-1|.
CTSSPSQLHYLMNTEAFF
TGCACCAGCAGCCCGAGTCAGCTGCATTACCTCATGAACACTGAAGCTTTCTTT
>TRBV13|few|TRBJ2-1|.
CASSLRVYDSKDEQFF
TGTGCCAGCAGCCTACGGGTTTACGACTCTAAGGATGAGCAGTTCTTC
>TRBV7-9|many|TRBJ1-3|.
CASSPQLEVNSGNTIYF
TGTGCCAGCAGCCCCCAGTTGGAGGTGAATTCTGGAAACACCATATATTTT
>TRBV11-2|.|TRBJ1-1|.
CASSLLDRNTEAFF
TGTGCCAGCAGCTTATTGGACAGGAACACTGAAGCTTTCTTT
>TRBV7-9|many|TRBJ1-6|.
CASSQTGPGSPLHF
TGTGCCAGCAGCCAGACGGGGCCTGGTTCACCCCTCCACTTT
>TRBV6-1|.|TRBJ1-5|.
CASSGGTDQPQHF
TGTGCCAGCAGTGGCGGGACCGATCAGCCCCAGCATTTT
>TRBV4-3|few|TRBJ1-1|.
CASSQSGAYTEAFF
TGCGCCAGCAGCCAATCCGGGGCCTACACTGAAGCTTTCTTT
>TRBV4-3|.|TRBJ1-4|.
CASSQDGVMANEKLFF
TGCGCCAGCAGCCAAGATGGGGTTATGGCTAATGAAAAACTGTTTTTT